The present T cell receptor beta chain was sequenced within a study of cytomegalovirus exposure and HLA in healthy donors (dated by TCRdb to 2017 to 2019). For context, the study as a whole: According to an earlier analysis of several hundred of the donors, 200 million or so T cells yielded roughly 110 million unique TCR beta sequences and around 280 Gb of sequence data. About 310 gigabases of sequencing data and 80 million or so unique TCR sequences were included in an early release covering over 600 HLA-typed donors. The genetic ancestry cluster associated with self-reported Caucasian donors included 80% to 90% of the 300 to 400 genotyped donors. The study aimed to test whether signatures of past pathogen exposure could be identified by cataloging public T cell receptors. The study used immunosequencing to profile the T cell repertoires of hundreds of subjects and linked those repertoires to cytomegalovirus serostatus. A separate validation cohort of 100 to 150 different subjects was used in addition to the approximately 700-subject first cohort. To predict cytomegalovirus infection status, the study brought together high-throughput TCR immunosequencing, statistical association of individual TCRs with disease status, and machine learning. In a later analysis, previously published TCR beta repertoires from some 640 donors were re-analyzed and high-resolution HLA genotyping was added so that TCR occurrence patterns could be studied. The later analysis used no new phenotypic data to find candidate immune exposures, relying instead on TCR beta sequences and their occurrence across donors. To decide whether each TCR beta V gene segment behaved as functional or pseudogenic, an earlier analysis of some 600 of the donors relied on high-throughput TCR beta sequencing. Alongside the repertoire data, information on donor age, sex, ethnicity and CMV serostatus was compiled. A later genetic analysis took genome-wide SNP genotypes for about 55% of the 666 donors and used that subset as a discovery cohort. Every discovery cohort repertoire had been produced on one sequencing platform. Both class I and class II loci were covered by HLA typing, at four-digit resolution. The number of typed donors differed by locus: about 629-630 for A, B, C, DRB1 and DQB1; approximately 540 for DQA1; approximately 600 for DPA1; and 450 to 480 for DPB1. Four or five DR-DQ haplotypes were handled as single units for association and clustering because linkage in the cohort was strong. On average, roughly 240,000 unique TCR beta nucleotide sequences were sequenced per donor among fewer than 500 genotyped donors of the cohort, with roughly 19% of those sequences being non-productive. Broad study findings and their caveats: Sequencing depth was assumed to be roughly uniform across donors in the presence/absence analyses, though that assumption may not hold. This cohort had only TCR beta chains sequenced, and the lack of alpha or paired-chain data limited which features could be detected. In both the original and validation cohorts, the classifier was reported to diagnose cytomegalovirus status with high specificity and sensitivity. A further reported finding was that TCR beta sequences accurately predicted the HLA-A and HLA-B alleles for most subjects in the first cohort. For the cohort, immune exposure information was limited to CMV serostatus. A later analysis found that TCR association rates varied across HLA loci, with DRB1 alleles showing the most associated TCRs and HLA-C alleles the fewest. Most TCR sequences were seen in very few donors, while some public TCRs were found in many individuals. The earlier analysis of 587 of the donors excluded around 17 rarely observed V segments, including chromosome 9 orphons, because counts were too low. It was suggested by the authors that the approach could potentially be generalized to other disease states and immunological phenotypes. In an earlier analysis of approximately 590 of the donors, most TCR beta V segments appeared in productive rearrangements about 90% or about 30% of the time, broadly matching IMGT annotations. In a later analysis, most CMV-associated TCR beta chains were found to appear HLA-restricted, with HLA associations seemingly driven largely by CMV exposure. Several of the top co-occurrence clusters appeared to be linked to parvovirus B19, influenza, CMV and Epstein-Barr virus, according to a later analysis. When HLA alleles, especially DR and DQ, strongly co-occurred, TCR associations were difficult to assign to individual alleles. A few of the identified cytomegalovirus-associated TCR beta chains were confirmed in vitro to be specific for cytomegalovirus antigens. HLA typing was unavailable for some donors at each locus, so association tests used only the typed subset. A later genetic analysis associated a missense DCLRE1C variant with V-gene and J-gene trimming of TCR beta chains, and an independent cohort replicated the association. Some IMGT-functional V segments, including TRBV6-2 and TRBV6-3, could not be distinguished by the 87-base-pair reads and were therefore excluded. In a later genetic analysis, fewer N-insertions in productive TCRs were reported among donors in an Asian-associated ancestry cluster than the roughly 710-donor mean. At a false discovery rate of 0.05, a later analysis linked about 17,000 TCR beta sequences to specific HLA alleles. Compared with equally common non-associated chains, HLA-associated TCR beta chains in a later analysis were more clonally expanded and had lower generation probabilities. A total of around 150 TCR beta chains were listed by the study as associated with cytomegalovirus. Correlated functional status among segregating V segments might be attributable to linkage disequilibrium, but an unknown experimental factor could not be ruled out. A group of highly shared sequence variants was considered likely to be a technical artifact of the sequencing pipeline.

As to this clone: The antigen it recognizes is unknown. One base away there is no much larger clone; base qualities are not given.

Receptors were amplified or captured by the immunoSEQ multiplex PCR assay. The multiplex PCR relied on a mix of 60 forward primers for TCR Vbeta segments and 13 reverse primers for TCR Jbeta segments. A multiplex PCR assay on genomic DNA amplified the CDR3 region of rearranged TCR beta genes. The amplified TCR beta libraries were sequenced on the Illumina HiSeq System as 87-base-pair reads. Turning to the authors' computational methods: In a later analysis, tens of millions of unique TCR beta chains were counted across the approximately 620 repertoires, and approximately 11 million of these chains were shared by at least two donors. Raw reads were error-corrected and collapsed into unique sequences by a nearest-neighbor algorithm in which closely related sequences were merged to remove PCR and sequencing errors. Alignment of CDR3 sequences to IMGT reference sequences was used to assign V, D and J gene segments. Each retained sequence needed at least a six-nucleotide match to both a V gene segment and a J gene segment. Rearrangements were called productive when the CDR3 lacked stop codons and stayed in frame with V and J; all others were non-productive. CDR3 was defined by IMGT convention, running from the second conserved V-encoded cysteine to the conserved J-encoded phenylalanine. Sequences without an unambiguous match to a single V gene segment were excluded from the earlier analysis of a few hundred of the donors. An earlier analysis of several hundred of the donors called V segments functional above 56.7% productive rearrangements and segregating when the between-donor standard deviation exceeded 5%. To diagnose cytomegalovirus status from the catalog of TCR beta chain sequences, a statistical classification framework was built. V and J gene assignment, in a later analysis, came from comparing TCR nucleotide sequences with IMGT/GENE-DB human TR gene sequences. In a later analysis, CDR3 sequences and most-parsimonious VDJ recombination scenarios were assigned using the TCRdist pipeline. In a later analysis, each TCR beta chain was defined by its CDR3 amino acid sequence together with its V-gene family, and reads lacking a unique V-gene family were excluded. A later analysis removed several hundred highly shared, low-generation-probability nucleotide sequences to deal with suspected cross-contamination and a sequencing artifact. For each public chain, a later analysis derived a clonal expansion index from normalized ranks of inferred template counts within each repertoire. In a later analysis, generation probabilities were computed with a VDJ recombination model fitted to out-of-frame rearrangements, and the resulting probabilities were checked against IGoR. In a later analysis, hypergeometric tests were used to score TCR-TCR, TCR-HLA and TCR-CMV co-occurrence, with a repertoire-size bias correction applied to TCR pairs. To estimate false discovery rates, a later analysis permuted the HLA or CMV assignments 20 times. In a later analysis, co-occurring TCRs were grouped with DBSCAN, and TCRdist sequence similarity was added when clustering was performed within HLA-allele-positive subsets. Co-occurrence clustering excluded repertoires with fewer than 30,000 or more than 120,000 public chains, plus five with anomalous nucleotide sharing. The table comes from immuneACCESS by way of TCRdb, which keeps in-frame sequences with V and J called. Part of the clones is missing from these tables; in studies checked, under half for an unresolved V gene and the rest for unknown reasons. The V and J calls and clone size come from that table; D and trimming were worked out from the DNA. The sample profile shows about 160,000 clones; 80% to 85% of them were found once. Around 9.1% of the sample comes from the top ten.

Its CDR3 holds 14 amino acids, cysteine through phenylalanine. Only the CDR3 DNA stays, 42 bases, in frame from base 1. After removal of 1 base from V and 10 bases from J, the junction retains 4 bases not matched to a gene. The germline V gene (reference sequence) sets CDR1 to GTSNPN and CDR2 to SVGIG. The cohort consisted of approximately 670 healthy bone marrow donors. Cohort members were all nominally healthy when sampled, although unrecorded immune exposures were likely present. The donor was CMV seropositive and belonged to the group of about 290 seropositive cohort members. Each donor provided a peripheral blood sample, and peripheral blood mononuclear cells were used for TCR beta sequencing. The Qiagen DNeasy Blood Extraction Kit was used to extract genomic DNA from the blood cell samples.

This clonotype was sampled from a male donor in good health and CMV-seropositive. The sequencing input was PBMCs. The chain uses TRBV30 and TRBJ1-6, with 10 bases in between that match TRBD1. The DNA is as follows: TGTGCCTGGAGTGCGACAGGGGGCCGCTCACCCCTCCACTTT. Translated, this gives CAWSATGGRSPLHF.